The 7 T cell receptor beta chains given below trace back to one sample, sequenced in a study of OX40 agonist ivuxolimab in advanced cancers. Some clones are missing from TCRdb's copy, which holds only in-frame ones; the method was immunoSEQ multiplex PCR. The sample has some 33,000 clones; roughly 80% are singletons. This material consisted of CD4+ or CD8+ T cells sorted from blood, taken in a trial of the OX40 agonist ivuxolimab. The receptors were gathered from an adult with an advanced solid tumor such as melanoma, head and neck, liver or kidney cancer.

The chain carries TRBV7-3 and TRBJ2-3; 7 bases align to TRBD2. Trimming took 4 bases from V and 2 from J; bases not matched to a gene: 3. Germline assignment: CDR1 SGHTA and CDR2 FQGTGA. The CDR3 runs to 14 residues. Here the CDR3 reads CASSWDYSTDTQYF. In nucleotides, the CDR3 is TGTGCCAGCAGCTGGGACTACTCCACAGATACGCAGTATTTT.

The chain joins TRBV29-1 to TRBJ1-1; unclear D gene. There are 11 residues in the CDR3. V was clipped by 6 bases and J by 1 base, with 6 bases between them. Germline CDR1 and CDR2: SQVTM and ANQGSEA. In nucleotides, the CDR3 is TGCAGCGTGGAGAAGAACACTGAAGCTTTCTTT. Translated: CSVEKNTEAFF.

This clone showed up just once. V is TRBV21-1 and J is TRBJ1-2. TRBV21-1 is flagged as a pseudogene. This CDR3 comprises 15 residues. In DNA, the CDR3 is TGTGCCAGCAGCAAAAGGAAAAGGGCACTCTATGGCTACACCTTC. Translating gives CASSKRKRALYGYTF.

The chain joins TRBV30 to TRBJ1-2; 7 nucleotides align to TRBD1. CDR1 is GTSNPN, CDR2 SVGIG, per germline (reference sequence). V lost 5 bases to trimming and J lost 8 bases; unmatched junction nucleotides: 11. The CDR3 covers 13 residues. In nucleotides, the CDR3 is TGTGCCTGGGAAACAGGGGCGAGGGGCGGCTACACCTTC. Translation gives CAWETGARGGYTF.

V and J are TRBV5-1 and TRBJ1-4; D perhaps matches TRBD1 (6 bases). The V gene's germline CDR1 is SGHRS and CDR2 YFSETQ. V was cut by 7 bases and J by 8 bases, with 18 bases left in between. This CDR3 comprises 14 residues. The CDR3 DNA sequence: TGCGCCAGCCGGCTACGAGGGGGGTACGAAAAACTGTTTTTT. It specifies CASRLRGGYEKLFF.

This clone was picked up a small number of times. The chain employs TRBV9 and TRBJ2-5; unclear D gene. V was pared by 0 bases and J by 3 bases, with 6 bases between. The CDR3 contains 13 residues. CDR1 is SGDLS, CDR2 YYNGEE, per germline. DNA for the CDR3: TGTGCCAGCAGCGTAGACATAAAAGAGACCCAGTACTTC. It codes for CASSVDIKETQYF.

This clone was picked up a small number of times. The rearrangement uses TRBV4-1 and TRBJ2-3; 8 positions match TRBD2. V was clipped by 3 bases and J by 5 bases; unmatched bases: 13. The CDR3 runs 17 residues. Germline-derived CDR1 and CDR2 are MGHRA and YSYEKL. For the CDR3, the DNA is TGCGCCAGCAGCCAGAAAGGAGCGGGAGTAAAGGGAGATACGCAGTATTTT. As protein: CASSQKGAGVKGDTQYF.